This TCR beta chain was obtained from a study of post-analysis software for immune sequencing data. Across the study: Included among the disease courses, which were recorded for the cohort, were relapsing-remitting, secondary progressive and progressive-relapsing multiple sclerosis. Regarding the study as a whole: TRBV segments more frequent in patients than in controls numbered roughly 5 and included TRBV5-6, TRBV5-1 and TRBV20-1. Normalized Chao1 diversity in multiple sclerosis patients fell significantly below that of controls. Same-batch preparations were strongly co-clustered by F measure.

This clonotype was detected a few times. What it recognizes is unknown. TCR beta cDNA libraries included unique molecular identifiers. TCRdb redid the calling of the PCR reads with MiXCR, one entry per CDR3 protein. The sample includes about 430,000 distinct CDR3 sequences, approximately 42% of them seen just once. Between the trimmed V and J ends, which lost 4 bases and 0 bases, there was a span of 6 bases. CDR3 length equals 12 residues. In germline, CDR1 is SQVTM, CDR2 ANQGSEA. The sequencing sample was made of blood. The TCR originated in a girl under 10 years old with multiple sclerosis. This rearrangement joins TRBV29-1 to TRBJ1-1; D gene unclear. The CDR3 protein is CSVARMNTEAFF. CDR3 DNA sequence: TGCAGCGTTGCTAGGATGAACACTGAAGCTTTCTTT.